One and the same sample provided the 26 T cell receptor beta chains below, sequenced in a study of CXCR3-negative and CXCR3-positive naive CD8 T cells. The study made its TRB cDNA libraries by 5' RACE, adding UMI labels. TCRdb re-called the 5' RACE reads and catalogs CDR3 proteins one per entry, DNA excluded. Its table records 30,000 to 40,000 distinct CDR3 sequences. Sequencing input: memory CD8+ T cells from blood. All receptors come from a human donor in good health. Some clones in this sample may be carry-over from other donors' samples.

This chain uses TRBV5-5 with TRBJ1-6; the TCRdb D gene call, TRBD1, has no DNA to confirm it. The CDR3 length is 14 residues. CDR1 SGHKS and CDR2 YYEKEE come from the germline V gene (reference sequence). CDR3 region: CASSPGYNNSPLHF. The whole variable domain, remainder taken from reference TRBV5-5 and TRBJ1-6, is DAGVTQSPTHLIKTRGQQVTLRCSPISGHKSVSWYQQVLGQGPQFIFQYYEKEERGRGNFPDRFSARQFPNYSSELNVNALLLGDSALYLCASSPGYNNSPLHFGNGTRLTVT.

The chain employs TRBV7-9 and TRBJ2-7; TCRdb names TRBD1, which stays unverified in the absence of DNA. This CDR3 contains 16 residues. Germline CDR1 SEHNR, CDR2 FQNEAQ (reference sequence). CDR3 protein: CASSSNDRDSSYEQYF.

This sequence joins TRBV20-1 and TRBJ1-3; the TCRdb D gene call, TRBD1, has no DNA to confirm it. Germline lookup yields CDR1 DFQATT and CDR2 SNEGSKA (reference sequence). The CDR3 runs 18 residues. CDR3 protein: CSARDIRRQGEAGNTIYF.

CDR3 residues: CASSLDIYTDTQYF. The chain links TRBV14 to TRBJ2-3. The CDR3 spans 14 residues. Germline-derived CDR1 and CDR2 are SGHDN and FVKESK.

The chain employs TRBV6-2 or TRBV6-3 and TRBJ2-1; TCRdb's D call, TRBD2, is unchecked because there is no DNA. The CDR3 covers 16 residues. Germline V lookup: CDR1 MNHEY, CDR2 SVGEGT. CDR3 residues: CASSYSGLGYVNEQFF.

The CDR3 spells CAIGERGEVSYNEQFF. V and J are TRBV10-3 and TRBJ2-1; TCRdb picks TRBD2, but there is no DNA to check that call. CDR3 size: 16 residues. CDR1 and CDR2 from the germline V gene are ENHRY and SYGVKD.

The gene calls are TRBV10-2 and TRBJ2-1; the TRBD1 assignment by TCRdb is unverifiable without DNA. The CDR3 extends over 14 amino acids. The germline V gene has CDR1 WSHSY and CDR2 SAAADI. The CDR3 protein is CASSSQGPEWEQFF.

The chain is built from TRBV6-5 and TRBJ2-3; the D call of TRBD1 rests on TCRdb alone, since no DNA is present to check it. The CDR3 has 16 amino acids. Germline V gene lookup returns CDR1 MNHEY and CDR2 SVGAGI. CDR3 sequence: CASSYSYGDSMGTQYF.

The CDR3 loop is CASSPVVYRGSYEQYF. This rearrangement joins TRBV3-1 to TRBJ2-7; TCRdb names TRBD1, which stays unverified in the absence of DNA. CDR3 length equals 16 residues. In germline, CDR1 is LGHDT, CDR2 YNNKEL (reference sequence).

CDR3 residues: CSARAEGDYNEQFF. The chain combines TRBV20-1 with TRBJ2-1; checking the TCRdb D call of TRBD1 is not possible without DNA. The CDR3 extends over 14 amino acids. CDR1 DFQATT and CDR2 SNEGSKA come from the germline V gene (reference sequence).

The J gene is TRBJ1-1, the V gene TRBV6-5. Germline V gene data show CDR1 as MNHEY and CDR2 as SVGAGI. The CDR3 is 15 residues long. The CDR3 sequence: CASSYRRDFGTEAFF.

The chain carries TRBV5-1 and TRBJ2-7; TCRdb calls TRBD2, which cannot be checked without DNA. The V gene's germline CDR1 is SGHRS and CDR2 YFSETQ. This CDR3 has 16 residues. Here the CDR3 reads CASSWGASGGAYEQYF.

The chain links TRBV4-2 to TRBJ2-7; TCRdb's D call of TRBD2 is untestable without DNA. From germline, CDR1 is LGHNA and CDR2 YNFKEQ. This CDR3 spans 17 amino acids. CDR3 residues: CASSQDGLAGGTYEQYF.

The rearrangement links TRBV11-2 to TRBJ2-3; as DNA is missing, the TRBD2 call by TCRdb cannot be tested. The CDR3 covers 16 residues. In germline, CDR1 is SGHAT, CDR2 FQNNGV. CDR3 region: CASSNIPGTKSDTQYF.

The chain couples TRBV29-1 to TRBJ2-7; the TCRdb call, TRBD1, lacks DNA for checking. The CDR3 extends over 15 amino acids. CDR1 SQVTM and CDR2 ANQGSEA come from the germline V gene. The CDR3 sequence: CSVARMVSGVHEQYF.

V is TRBV29-1 and J is TRBJ2-7; TCRdb's D call of TRBD1 is untestable without DNA. CDR3 size: 14 residues. CDR1 SQVTM and CDR2 ANQGSEA come from the germline V gene. The CDR3 sequence: CSVENRGQNYEQYF.

CDR3 amino acids: CASSLPGAVTDTQYF. This sequence joins TRBV7-9 and TRBJ2-3; TCRdb proposes TRBD1, but this gene call is untestable without DNA. The CDR3 sequence is 15 residues long. CDR1 and CDR2 from the germline V gene are SEHNR and FQNEAQ (reference sequence).

The V and J genes are TRBV7-9 and TRBJ2-7; the TCRdb D gene call, TRBD1, has no DNA to confirm it. CDR1 and CDR2 (germline): SEHNR, FQNEAQ (reference sequence). The CDR3 extends over 13 amino acids. The CDR3: CASSLPTGYEQYF.

The rearrangement uses TRBV6-4 and TRBJ2-3; TCRdb proposes TRBD2, but this gene call is untestable without DNA. Per the germline V gene, CDR1 is MRHNA and CDR2 is SNTAGT. This CDR3 has 16 residues. CDR3 sequence: CASSERASGGADTQYF.

The V gene is TRBV9, the J gene TRBJ2-3; there is no DNA to check the TCRdb D call of TRBD1. Germline V lookup: CDR1 SGDLS, CDR2 YYNGEE. This CDR3 is built from 15 residues. CDR3 loop: CASNPGSSLTDTQYF.

The rearrangement uses TRBV7-9 and TRBJ1-2; TCRdb calls TRBD1, which cannot be checked without DNA. CDR1 is SEHNR, CDR2 FQNEAQ, per germline (reference sequence). This CDR3 comprises 15 residues. The chain's CDR3 is CASSLNPVQPGGYTF.

The V call is TRBV9, the J call TRBJ2-1; checking the TCRdb D call of TRBD2 is not possible without DNA. CDR1 is SGDLS, CDR2 YYNGEE, per germline. This CDR3 contains 16 residues. The CDR3 loop reads CASSGLSGGSYNEQFF.

The V and J genes are TRBV28 and TRBJ2-3; TCRdb proposes TRBD2, but this gene call is untestable without DNA. The CDR3 runs 15 residues. Germline lookup yields CDR1 MDHEN and CDR2 SYDVKM. The CDR3 loop is CASSYRLEGTDTQYF.

The genes are TRBV5-1 and TRBJ2-1; TCRdb outputs TRBD1, but without DNA this stays unchecked. The germline V gene encodes CDR1 SGHRS and CDR2 YFSETQ. The length of the CDR3 is 20 residues. Here the CDR3 reads CASSWRGSGGKSPSYNEQFF.

J is TRBJ2-2 and V is TRBV9; the TCRdb call, TRBD1, lacks DNA for checking. The length of the CDR3 is 15 residues. Germline values: CDR1 SGDLS, CDR2 YYNGEE. CDR3 region: CASSAGQGLAGELFF.

The genes are TRBV24-1 and TRBJ2-3. Per germline, CDR1 KGHDR and CDR2 SFDVKD. The CDR3 has 17 residues. The CDR3 loop is CATSDLHLNGRADTQYF.